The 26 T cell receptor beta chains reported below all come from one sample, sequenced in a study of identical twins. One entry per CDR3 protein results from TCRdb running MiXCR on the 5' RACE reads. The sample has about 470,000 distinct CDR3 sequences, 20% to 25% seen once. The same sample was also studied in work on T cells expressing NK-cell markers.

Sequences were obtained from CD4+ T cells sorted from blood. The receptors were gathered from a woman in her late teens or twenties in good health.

CDR3 coding DNA: TGCAGCGTTGTCTCCGGGACAGGGGGAACCAAGACCCAGTACTTC. Translated, it gives CSVVSGTGGTKTQYF. This chain uses TRBV29-1 with TRBJ2-5; TRBD1 matches at 11 bases. The ends lost 4 bases at V and 6 bases at J; junction bases unmatched: 10. The V gene's germline CDR1 is SQVTM and CDR2 ANQGSEA. The CDR3 has 15 residues.

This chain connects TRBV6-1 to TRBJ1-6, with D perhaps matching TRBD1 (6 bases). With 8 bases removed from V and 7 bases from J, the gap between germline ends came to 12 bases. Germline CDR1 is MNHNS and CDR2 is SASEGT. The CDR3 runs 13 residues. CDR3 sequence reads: CASRGGSNSPLHF. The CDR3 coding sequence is TGTGCCAGCCGTGGGGGCTCCAATTCACCCCTCCACTTT.

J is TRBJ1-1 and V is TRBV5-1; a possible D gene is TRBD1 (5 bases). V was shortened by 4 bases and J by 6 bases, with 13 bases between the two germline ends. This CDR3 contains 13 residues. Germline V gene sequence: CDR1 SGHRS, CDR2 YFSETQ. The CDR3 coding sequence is TGCGCCAGCAGCCTGGATTGGGGGGCTGAAGCTTTCTTT. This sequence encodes CASSLDWGAEAFF.

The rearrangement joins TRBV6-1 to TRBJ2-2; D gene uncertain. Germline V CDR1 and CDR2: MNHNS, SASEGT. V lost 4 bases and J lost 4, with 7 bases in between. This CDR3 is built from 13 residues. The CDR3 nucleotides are TGTGCCAGCAGTGCAACAGCCACCGGGGAGCTGTTTTTT. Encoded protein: CASSATATGELFF.

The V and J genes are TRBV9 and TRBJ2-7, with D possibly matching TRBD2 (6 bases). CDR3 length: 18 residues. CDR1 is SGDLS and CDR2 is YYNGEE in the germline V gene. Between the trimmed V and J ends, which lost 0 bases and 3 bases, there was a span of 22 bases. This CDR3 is CASSVVGGVPPSSYEQYF. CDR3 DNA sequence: TGTGCCAGCAGCGTAGTTGGCGGGGTGCCGCCGTCGAGCTACGAGCAGTACTTC.

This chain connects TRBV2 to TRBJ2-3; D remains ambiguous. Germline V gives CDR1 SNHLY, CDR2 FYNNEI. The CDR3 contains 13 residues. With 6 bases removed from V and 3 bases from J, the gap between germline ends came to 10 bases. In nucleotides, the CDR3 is TGTGCCAGCAGGACGGAAAATACAGATACGCAGTATTTT. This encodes CASRTENTDTQYF. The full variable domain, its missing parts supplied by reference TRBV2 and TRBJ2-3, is EPEVTQTPSHQVTQMGQEVILRCVPISNHLYFYWYRQILGQKVEFLVSFYNNEISEKSEIFDDQFSVERPDGSNFTLKIRSTKLEDSAMYFCASRTENTDTQYFGPGTRLTVL.

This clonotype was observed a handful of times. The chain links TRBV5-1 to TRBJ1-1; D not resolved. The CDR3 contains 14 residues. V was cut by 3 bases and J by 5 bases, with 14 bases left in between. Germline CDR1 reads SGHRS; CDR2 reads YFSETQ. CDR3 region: CASSSFSELTEAFF. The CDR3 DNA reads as TGCGCCAGCAGCTCCTTCTCGGAGTTGACTGAAGCTTTCTTT.

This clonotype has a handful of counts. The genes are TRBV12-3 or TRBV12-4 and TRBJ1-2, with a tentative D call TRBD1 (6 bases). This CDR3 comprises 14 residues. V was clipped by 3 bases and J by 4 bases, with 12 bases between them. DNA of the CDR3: TGTGCCAGCAGTTTCACAGGGTTGAGCTATGGCTACACCTTC. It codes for CASSFTGLSYGYTF.

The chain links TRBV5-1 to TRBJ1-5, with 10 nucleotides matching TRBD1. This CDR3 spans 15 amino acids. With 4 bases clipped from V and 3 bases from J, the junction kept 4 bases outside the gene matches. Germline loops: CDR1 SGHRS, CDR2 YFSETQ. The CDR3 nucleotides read TGCGCCAGCAGCGGGGGGACAGGGGTCAATCAGCCCCAGCATTTT. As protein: CASSGGTGVNQPQHF.

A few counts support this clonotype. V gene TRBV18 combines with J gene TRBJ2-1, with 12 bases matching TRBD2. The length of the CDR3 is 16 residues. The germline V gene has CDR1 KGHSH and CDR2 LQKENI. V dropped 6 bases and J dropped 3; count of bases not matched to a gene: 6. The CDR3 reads CASSPRLAGVYNEQFF. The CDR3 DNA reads TGTGCCAGCTCCCCCCGACTAGCGGGAGTCTACAATGAGCAGTTCTTC.

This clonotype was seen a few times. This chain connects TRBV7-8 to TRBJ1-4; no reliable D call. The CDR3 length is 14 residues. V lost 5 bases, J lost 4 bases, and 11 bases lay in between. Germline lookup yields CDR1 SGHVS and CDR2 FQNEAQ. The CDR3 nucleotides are TGTGCCAGCAGCCCCAGACGGGGTAATGAAAAACTGTTTTTT. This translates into CASSPRRGNEKLFF.

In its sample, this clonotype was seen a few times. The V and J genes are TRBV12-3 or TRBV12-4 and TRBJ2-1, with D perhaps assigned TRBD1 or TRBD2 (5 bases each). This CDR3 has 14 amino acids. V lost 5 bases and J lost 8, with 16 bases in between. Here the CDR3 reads CASSGTKAFDEQFF. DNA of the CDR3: TGTGCCAGCAGTGGGACGAAAGCATTCGATGAGCAGTTCTTC.

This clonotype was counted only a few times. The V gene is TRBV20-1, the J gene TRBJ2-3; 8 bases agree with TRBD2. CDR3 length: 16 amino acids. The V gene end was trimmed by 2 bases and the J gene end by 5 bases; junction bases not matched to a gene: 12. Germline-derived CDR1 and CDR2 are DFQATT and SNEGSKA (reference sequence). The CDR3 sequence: CSARNVFGGGLDTQYF. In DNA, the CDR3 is TGCAGTGCTAGAAACGTCTTTGGCGGGGGGCTAGATACGCAGTATTTT.

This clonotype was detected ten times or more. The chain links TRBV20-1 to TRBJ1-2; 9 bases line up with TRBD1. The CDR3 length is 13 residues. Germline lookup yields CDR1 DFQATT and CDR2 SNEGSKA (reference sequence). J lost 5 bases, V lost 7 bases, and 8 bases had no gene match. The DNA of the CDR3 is TGCAGTGTCCGGGACAGGGCCCCGTATGGCTACACCTTC. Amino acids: CSVRDRAPYGYTF.

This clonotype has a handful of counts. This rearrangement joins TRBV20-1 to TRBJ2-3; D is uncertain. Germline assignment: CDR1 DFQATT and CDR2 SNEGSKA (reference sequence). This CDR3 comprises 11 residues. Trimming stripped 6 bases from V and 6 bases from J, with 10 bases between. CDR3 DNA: TGCAGTGCCCAGAGCATGGATACGCAGTATTTT. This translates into CSAQSMDTQYF.

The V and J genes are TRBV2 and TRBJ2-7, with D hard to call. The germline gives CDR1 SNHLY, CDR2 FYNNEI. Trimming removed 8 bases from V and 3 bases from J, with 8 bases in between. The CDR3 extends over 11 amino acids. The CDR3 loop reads CASVGYYEQYF. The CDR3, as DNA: TGTGCCAGCGTAGGCTACTACGAGCAGTACTTC.

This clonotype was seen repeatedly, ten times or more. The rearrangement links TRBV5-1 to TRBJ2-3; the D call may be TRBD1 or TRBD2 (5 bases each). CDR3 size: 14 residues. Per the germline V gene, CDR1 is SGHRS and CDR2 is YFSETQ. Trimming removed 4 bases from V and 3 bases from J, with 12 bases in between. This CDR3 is CASSPGPETDTQYF. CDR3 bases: TGCGCCAGCAGCCCGGGACCCGAAACAGATACGCAGTATTTT.

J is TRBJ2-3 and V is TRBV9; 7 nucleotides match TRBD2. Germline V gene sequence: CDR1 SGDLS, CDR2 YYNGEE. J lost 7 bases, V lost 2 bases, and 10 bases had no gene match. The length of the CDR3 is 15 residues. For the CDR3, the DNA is TGTGCCAGCAGCGTTGACCAGGGAGCGGGGCATACGCAGTATTTT. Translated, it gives CASSVDQGAGHTQYF.

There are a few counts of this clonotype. The CDR3 DNA sequence: TGCAGCGTTGAAGGAAGCCCCACCACAGATACGCAGTATTTT. Translating it yields CSVEGSPTTDTQYF. This rearrangement joins TRBV29-1 to TRBJ2-3; no firm D call. V lost 1 base and J lost 2, with 10 bases in between. This CDR3 contains 14 residues. Germline CDR1 reads SQVTM; CDR2 reads ANQGSEA.

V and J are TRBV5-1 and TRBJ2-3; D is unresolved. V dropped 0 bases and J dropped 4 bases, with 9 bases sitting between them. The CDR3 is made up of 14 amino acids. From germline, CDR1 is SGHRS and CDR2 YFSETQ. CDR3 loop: CASSLDQEADTQYF. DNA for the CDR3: TGCGCCAGCAGCTTGGACCAAGAGGCAGATACGCAGTATTTT. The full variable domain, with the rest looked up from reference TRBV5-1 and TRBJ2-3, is KAGVTQTPRYLIKTRGQQVTLSCSPISGHRSVSWYQQTPGQGLQFLFEYFSETQRNKGNFPGRFSGRQFSNSRSEMNVSTLELGDSALYLCASSLDQEADTQYFGPGTRLTVL.

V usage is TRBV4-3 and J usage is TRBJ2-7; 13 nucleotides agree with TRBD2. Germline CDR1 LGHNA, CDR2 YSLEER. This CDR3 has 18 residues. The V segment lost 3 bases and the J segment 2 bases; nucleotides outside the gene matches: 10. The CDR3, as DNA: TGCGCCAGCAGCCAGGAACTAGCGGGAGGGCCTTTCCCCTACGAGCAGTACTTC. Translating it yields CASSQELAGGPFPYEQYF.

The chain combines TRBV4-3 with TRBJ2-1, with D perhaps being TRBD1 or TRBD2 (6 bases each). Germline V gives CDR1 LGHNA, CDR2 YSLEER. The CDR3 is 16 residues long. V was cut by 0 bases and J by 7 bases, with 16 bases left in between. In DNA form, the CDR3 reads TGCGCCAGCAGCCAAGATAGGGGGGCCTCCGGGAATGAGCAGTTCTTC. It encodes CASSQDRGASGNEQFF.

CDR3 amino acids: CASSWTSGGAGETQYF. Here the CDR3 DNA reads TGTGCCAGCAGTTGGACTAGCGGGGGGGCAGGAGAGACCCAGTACTTC. The chain joins TRBV6-5 to TRBJ2-5, with 15 bases identical to TRBD2. Germline V gene sequence: CDR1 MNHEY, CDR2 SVGAGI. The CDR3 runs 16 residues. Trimming took 4 bases from V and 4 from J; bases not matched to a gene: 4.

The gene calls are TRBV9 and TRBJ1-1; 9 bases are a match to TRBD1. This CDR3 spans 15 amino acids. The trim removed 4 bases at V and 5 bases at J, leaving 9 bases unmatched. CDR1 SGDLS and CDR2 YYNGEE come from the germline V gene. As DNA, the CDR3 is TGTGCCAGCAGCTTCGCGGGACAGGGAGGAACTGAAGCTTTCTTT. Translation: CASSFAGQGGTEAFF. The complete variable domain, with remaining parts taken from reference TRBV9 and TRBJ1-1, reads DSGVTQTPKHLITATGQRVTLRCSPRSGDLSVYWYQQSLDQGLQFLIQYYNGEERAKGNILERFSAQQFPDLHSELNLSSLELGDSALYFCASSFAGQGGTEAFFGQGTRLTVV.

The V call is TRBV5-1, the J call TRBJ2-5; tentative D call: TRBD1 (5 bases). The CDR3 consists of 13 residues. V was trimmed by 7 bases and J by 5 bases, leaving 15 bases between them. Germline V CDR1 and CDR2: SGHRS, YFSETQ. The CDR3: CASGPGPGETQYF. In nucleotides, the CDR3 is TGCGCCAGCGGGCCCGGGCCAGGGGAGACCCAGTACTTC.

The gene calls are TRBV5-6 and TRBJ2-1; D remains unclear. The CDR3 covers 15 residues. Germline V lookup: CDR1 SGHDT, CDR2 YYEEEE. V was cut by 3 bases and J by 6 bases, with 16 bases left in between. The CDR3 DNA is TGTGCCAGCAGCTACCCCGGAGAAGGTCTCAATGAGCAGTTCTTC. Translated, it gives CASSYPGEGLNEQFF.